This T cell receptor beta chain stems from a study of blood T cell repertoires in COVID-19. V shed 0 bases and J shed 8 bases, with 19 bases lying between them. The germline gives CDR1 MNHNS, CDR2 SASEGT. CDR3 length: 16 residues. The protocol was immunoSEQ multiplex PCR, while the TCRdb copy is restricted to in-frame clones and leaves out a portion. This table has 140,000 to 150,000 clones, roughly 80% appearing once. The material sequenced was peripheral blood. J is TRBJ1-2 and V is TRBV6-1; D unclear. This TCR was sampled from a human donor in a cohort sampled during active COVID-19. DNA for the CDR3: TGTGCCAGCAGTGAAGCCCCTACTATCTCCCGCCTAGGCTACACCTTC. Translating gives CASSEAPTISRLGYTF.